This T cell receptor beta chain was identified during a study of identical twins. This clonotype was observed a handful of times. The antigen remains unidentified. Points from the study as a whole: Among monozygotic twins, out-of-frame TCR alpha sharing exceeded what models predicted.

V shed 6 bases and J 4 bases; nucleotides not matched to a gene: 11. CDR3 length equals 14 residues. Germline V gives CDR1 SQVTM, CDR2 ANQGSEA. TCRdb re-analysed the 5' RACE reads in MiXCR, keeping a single row per CDR3 protein. The sample lists hundreds of thousands of distinct CDR3 sequences, under 10% seen once, with 1.9% in the top ten. This same sample was also part of a study on yellow fever vaccine responses in identical twins. That study reports: Vaccine T cell responses of twins reportedly seemed partly convergent and partly personalized.

The chain joins TRBV29-1 to TRBJ2-7; 8 bases are a match to TRBD1. The receptor was derived from a woman aged 18-29 years in good health. Sequences were obtained from memory (CD45RO+) T cells sorted from blood. The chain's CDR3 is CSVTPGQEIYEQYF. CDR3 nucleotides: TGCAGCGTGACCCCGGGACAGGAGATTTACGAGCAGTACTTC.